The text below deals with one T cell receptor beta chain. Time point specified: cycle 4 day 1 (C4D1), after 5 to 7 weeks of nivolumab. Each patient experienced a relapse that followed autologous stem cell transplantation, and brentuximab vedotin exposure varied. This record comes from a study of PD-1 blockade in classical Hodgkin lymphoma. Data came from immunoSEQ multiplex PCR; TCRdb stores just in-frame clones and leaves some out. This repertoire shows fewer than 25,000 clones, approximately 65% found once; its top ten account for 30%. The TCR comes from a human donor with classical Hodgkin lymphoma. Sequencing was performed on peripheral blood mononuclear cells (PBMCs), taken before the fourth cycle of nivolumab.

The CDR3, as DNA: TGTGCCAGTAGTCCGACAGGGGCCCGGGGTTCGCCCCAGCATTTT. Amino acids: CASSPTGARGSPQHF. The chain has TRBV19 and TRBJ1-5; 8 bases are shared with TRBD1. The CDR3 loop spans 15 amino acids. Unmatched junction bases numbered 12, after V lost 5 bases and J lost 9 bases. CDR1 is LNHDA and CDR2 is SQIVND in the germline V gene (reference sequence).